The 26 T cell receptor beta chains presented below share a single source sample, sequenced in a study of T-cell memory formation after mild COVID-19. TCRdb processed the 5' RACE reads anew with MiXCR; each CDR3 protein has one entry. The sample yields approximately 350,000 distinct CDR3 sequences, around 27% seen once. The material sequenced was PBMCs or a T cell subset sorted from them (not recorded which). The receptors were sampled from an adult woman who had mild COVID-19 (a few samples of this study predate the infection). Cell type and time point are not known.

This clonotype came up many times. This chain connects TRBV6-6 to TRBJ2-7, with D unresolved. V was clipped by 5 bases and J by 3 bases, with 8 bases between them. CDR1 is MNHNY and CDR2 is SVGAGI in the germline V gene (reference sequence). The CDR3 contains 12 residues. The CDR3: CASSAENYEQYF. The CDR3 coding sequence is TGTGCCAGCAGTGCGGAGAACTACGAGCAGTACTTC.

The CDR3 nucleotides are TGTGCCAGCAGCTCATATCTCACTGAAGCTTTCTTT. Encoded protein: CASSSYLTEAFF. The chain couples TRBV12-3 or TRBV12-4 to TRBJ1-1; D gene unclear. The length of the CDR3 is 12 residues. V lost 6 bases and J 4 bases, leaving 9 bases between the germline ends.

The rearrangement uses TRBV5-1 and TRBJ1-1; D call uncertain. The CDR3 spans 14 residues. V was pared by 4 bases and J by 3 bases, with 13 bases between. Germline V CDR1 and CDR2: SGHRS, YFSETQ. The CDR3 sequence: CASSLGRFDTEAFF. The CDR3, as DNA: TGCGCCAGCAGCCTCGGACGGTTTGACACTGAAGCTTTCTTT.

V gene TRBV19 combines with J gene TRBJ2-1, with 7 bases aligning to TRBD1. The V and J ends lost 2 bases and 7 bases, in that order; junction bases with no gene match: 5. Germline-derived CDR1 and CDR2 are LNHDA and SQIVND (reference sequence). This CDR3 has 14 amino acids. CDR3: CASSITTGANEQFF. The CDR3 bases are TGTGCCAGTAGTATAACCACAGGGGCAAATGAGCAGTTCTTC.

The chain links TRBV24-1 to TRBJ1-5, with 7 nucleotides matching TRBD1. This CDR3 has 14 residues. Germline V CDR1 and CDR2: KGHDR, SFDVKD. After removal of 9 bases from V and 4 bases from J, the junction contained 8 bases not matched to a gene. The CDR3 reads CATVTHRGNQPQHF. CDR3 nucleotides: TGTGCCACCGTGACCCACAGGGGTAATCAGCCCCAGCATTTT.

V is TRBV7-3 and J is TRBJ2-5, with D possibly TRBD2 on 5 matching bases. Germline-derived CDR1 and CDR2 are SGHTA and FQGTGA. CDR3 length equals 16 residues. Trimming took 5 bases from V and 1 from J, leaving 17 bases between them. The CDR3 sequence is CASSPPPGGPQETQYF. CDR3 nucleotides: TGTGCCAGCAGCCCCCCTCCCGGCGGGCCCCAAGAGACCCAGTACTTC.

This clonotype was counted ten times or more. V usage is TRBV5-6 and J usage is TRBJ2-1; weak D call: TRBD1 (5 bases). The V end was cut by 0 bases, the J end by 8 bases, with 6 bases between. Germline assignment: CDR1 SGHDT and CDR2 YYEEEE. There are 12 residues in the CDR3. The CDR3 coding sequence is TGTGCCAGCAGCTTGGTAGGGGATGAGCAGTTCTTC. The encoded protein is CASSLVGDEQFF.

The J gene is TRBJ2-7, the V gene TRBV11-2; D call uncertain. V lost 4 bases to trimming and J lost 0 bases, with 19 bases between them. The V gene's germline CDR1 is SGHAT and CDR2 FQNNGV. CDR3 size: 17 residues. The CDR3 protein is CASSSPWTRGSSYEQYF. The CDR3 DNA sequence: TGTGCCAGCAGCTCCCCCTGGACCCGTGGAAGCTCCTACGAGCAGTACTTC.

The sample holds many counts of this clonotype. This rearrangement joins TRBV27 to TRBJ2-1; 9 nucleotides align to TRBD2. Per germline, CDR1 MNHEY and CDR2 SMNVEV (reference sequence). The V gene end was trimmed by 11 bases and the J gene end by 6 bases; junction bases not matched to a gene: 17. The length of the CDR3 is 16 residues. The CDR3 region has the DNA TGTGCCTCCACTCGCGTCGGGACTAGCTCTGGCAATGAGCAGTTCTTC. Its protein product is CASTRVGTSSGNEQFF.

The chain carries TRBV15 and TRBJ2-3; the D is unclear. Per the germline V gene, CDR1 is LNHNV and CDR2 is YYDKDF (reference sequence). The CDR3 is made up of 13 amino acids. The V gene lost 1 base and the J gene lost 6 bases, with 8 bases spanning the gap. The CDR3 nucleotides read TGTGCCACCAGCAGAGCGACCCCGGATACGCAGTATTTT. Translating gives CATSRATPDTQYF.

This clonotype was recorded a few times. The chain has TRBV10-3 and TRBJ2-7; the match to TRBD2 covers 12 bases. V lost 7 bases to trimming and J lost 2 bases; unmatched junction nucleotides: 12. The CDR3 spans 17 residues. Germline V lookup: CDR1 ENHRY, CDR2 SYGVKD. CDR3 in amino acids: CAITPGERLAGAYEQYF. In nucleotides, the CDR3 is TGTGCCATCACCCCGGGGGAAAGACTAGCGGGGGCCTACGAGCAGTACTTC.

The CDR3 reads CASSVAVAPSGANVLTF. CDR3 nucleotide sequence: TGTGCCAGCAGCGTAGCTGTAGCTCCCTCTGGGGCCAACGTCCTGACTTTC. The gene calls are TRBV9 and TRBJ2-6; D is unresolved. The germline V and J ends were trimmed by 0 bases and 0 bases, with 10 bases remaining between them. From germline, CDR1 is SGDLS and CDR2 YYNGEE. This CDR3 contains 17 residues. Combining the CDR3 with reference TRBV9 and TRBJ2-6 gives the whole variable domain DSGVTQTPKHLITATGQRVTLRCSPRSGDLSVYWYQQSLDQGLQFLIQYYNGEERAKGNILERFSAQQFPDLHSELNLSSLELGDSALYFCASSVAVAPSGANVLTFGAGSRLTVL.

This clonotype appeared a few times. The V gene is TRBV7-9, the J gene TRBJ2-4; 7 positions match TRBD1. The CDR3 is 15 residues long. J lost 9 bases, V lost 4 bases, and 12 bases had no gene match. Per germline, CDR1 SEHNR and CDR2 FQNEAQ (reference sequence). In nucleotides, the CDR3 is TGTGCCAGCAGCTGGACCCAGGGACAGCAGAGCATTCAGTACTTC. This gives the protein CASSWTQGQQSIQYF.

As DNA, the CDR3 is TGTGCCAGCAGCGTTCAGGGGCGGGAAGGCACCGGGGAGCTGTTTTTT. This translates into CASSVQGREGTGELFF. V and J are TRBV7-8 and TRBJ2-2; D tentatively fits TRBD1 or TRBD2 (6 bases each). The germline V gene encodes CDR1 SGHVS and CDR2 FQNEAQ. This CDR3 has 16 amino acids. V shed 5 bases and J shed 4 bases, with 17 bases lying between them.

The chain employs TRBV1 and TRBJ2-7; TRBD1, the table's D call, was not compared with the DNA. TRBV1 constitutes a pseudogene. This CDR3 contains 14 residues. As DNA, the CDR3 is TGCGCCAGCAGCGAAGAAACAGCCCCGCACGGTCAGTACTTC. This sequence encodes CASSEETAPHGQYF.

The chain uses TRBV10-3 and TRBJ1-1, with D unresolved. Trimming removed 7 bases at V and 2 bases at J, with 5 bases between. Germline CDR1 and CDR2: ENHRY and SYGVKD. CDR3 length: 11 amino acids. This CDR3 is CAIKGNTEAFF. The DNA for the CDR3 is TGTGCCATCAAGGGAAACACTGAAGCTTTCTTT.

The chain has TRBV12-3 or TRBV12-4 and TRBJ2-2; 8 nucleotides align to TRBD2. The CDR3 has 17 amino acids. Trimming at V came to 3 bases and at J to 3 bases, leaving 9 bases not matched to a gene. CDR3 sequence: CASSFPSAGVDTGELFF. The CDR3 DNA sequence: TGTGCCAGCAGTTTCCCCTCAGCGGGGGTAGACACCGGGGAGCTGTTTTTT.

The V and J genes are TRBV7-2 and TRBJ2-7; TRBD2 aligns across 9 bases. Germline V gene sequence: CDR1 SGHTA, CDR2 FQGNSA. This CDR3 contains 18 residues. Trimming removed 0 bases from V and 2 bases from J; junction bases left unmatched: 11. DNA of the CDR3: TGTGCCAGCAGCTTAGCGAGAGGCGGGAGGGCCTACCCCTACGAGCAGTACTTC. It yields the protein CASSLARGGRAYPYEQYF.

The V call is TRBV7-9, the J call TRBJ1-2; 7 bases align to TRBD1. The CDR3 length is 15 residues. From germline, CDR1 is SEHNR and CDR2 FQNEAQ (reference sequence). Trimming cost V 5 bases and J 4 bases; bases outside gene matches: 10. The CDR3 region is CASSHPGQPFYGYTF. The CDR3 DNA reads TGTGCCAGCAGCCACCCGGGACAGCCCTTCTATGGCTACACCTTC.

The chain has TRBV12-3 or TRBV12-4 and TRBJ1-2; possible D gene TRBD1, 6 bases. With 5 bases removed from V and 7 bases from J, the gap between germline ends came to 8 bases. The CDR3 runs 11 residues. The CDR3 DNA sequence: TGTGCCAGCAGTCCGGGGGCTGGCTACACCTTC. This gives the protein CASSPGAGYTF.

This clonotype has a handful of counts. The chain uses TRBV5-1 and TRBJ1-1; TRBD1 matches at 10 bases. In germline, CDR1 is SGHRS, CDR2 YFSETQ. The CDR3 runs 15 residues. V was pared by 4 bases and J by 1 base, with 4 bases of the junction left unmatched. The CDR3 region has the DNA TGCGCCAGCAGCGGGACAGGGGTCGGGAACACTGAAGCTTTCTTT. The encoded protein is CASSGTGVGNTEAFF.

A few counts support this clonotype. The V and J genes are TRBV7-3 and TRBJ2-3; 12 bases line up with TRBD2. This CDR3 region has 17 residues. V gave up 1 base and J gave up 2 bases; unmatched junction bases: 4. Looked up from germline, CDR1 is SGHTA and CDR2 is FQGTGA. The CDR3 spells CASSLMGTSGFTDTQYF. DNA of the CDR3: TGTGCCAGCAGCTTAATGGGGACTAGCGGGTTCACAGATACGCAGTATTTT.

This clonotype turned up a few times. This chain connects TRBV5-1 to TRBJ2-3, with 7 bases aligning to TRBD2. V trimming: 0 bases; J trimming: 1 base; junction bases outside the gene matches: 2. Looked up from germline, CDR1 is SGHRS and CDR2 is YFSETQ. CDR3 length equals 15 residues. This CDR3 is CASSLEAGGTDTQYF. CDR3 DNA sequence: TGCGCCAGCAGCTTGGAGGCGGGAGGCACAGATACGCAGTATTTT.

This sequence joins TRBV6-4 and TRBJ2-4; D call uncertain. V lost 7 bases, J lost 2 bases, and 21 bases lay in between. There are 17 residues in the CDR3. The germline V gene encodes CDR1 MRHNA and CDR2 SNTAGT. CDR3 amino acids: CASKLTKGSFPKNIQYF. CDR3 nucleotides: TGTGCCAGCAAGTTAACGAAGGGATCCTTCCCCAAAAACATTCAGTACTTC.

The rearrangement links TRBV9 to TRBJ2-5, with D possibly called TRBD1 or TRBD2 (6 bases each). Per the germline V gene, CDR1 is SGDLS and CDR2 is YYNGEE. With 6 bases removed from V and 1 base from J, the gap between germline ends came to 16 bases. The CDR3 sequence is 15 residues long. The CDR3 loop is CASTSEGGLQETQYF. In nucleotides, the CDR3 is TGTGCCAGCACCTCCGAGGGGGGACTCCAAGAGACCCAGTACTTC. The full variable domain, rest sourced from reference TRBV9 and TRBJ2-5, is DSGVTQTPKHLITATGQRVTLRCSPRSGDLSVYWYQQSLDQGLQFLIQYYNGEERAKGNILERFSAQQFPDLHSELNLSSLELGDSALYFCASTSEGGLQETQYFGPGTRLLVL.

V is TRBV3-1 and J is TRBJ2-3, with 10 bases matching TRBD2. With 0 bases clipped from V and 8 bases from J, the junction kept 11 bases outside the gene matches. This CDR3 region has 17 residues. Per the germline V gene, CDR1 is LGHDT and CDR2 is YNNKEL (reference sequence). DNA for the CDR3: TGTGCCAGCAGCCAAGATATCGCTAGCGGGGGAGTTGGTACGCAGTATTTT. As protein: CASSQDIASGGVGTQYF.